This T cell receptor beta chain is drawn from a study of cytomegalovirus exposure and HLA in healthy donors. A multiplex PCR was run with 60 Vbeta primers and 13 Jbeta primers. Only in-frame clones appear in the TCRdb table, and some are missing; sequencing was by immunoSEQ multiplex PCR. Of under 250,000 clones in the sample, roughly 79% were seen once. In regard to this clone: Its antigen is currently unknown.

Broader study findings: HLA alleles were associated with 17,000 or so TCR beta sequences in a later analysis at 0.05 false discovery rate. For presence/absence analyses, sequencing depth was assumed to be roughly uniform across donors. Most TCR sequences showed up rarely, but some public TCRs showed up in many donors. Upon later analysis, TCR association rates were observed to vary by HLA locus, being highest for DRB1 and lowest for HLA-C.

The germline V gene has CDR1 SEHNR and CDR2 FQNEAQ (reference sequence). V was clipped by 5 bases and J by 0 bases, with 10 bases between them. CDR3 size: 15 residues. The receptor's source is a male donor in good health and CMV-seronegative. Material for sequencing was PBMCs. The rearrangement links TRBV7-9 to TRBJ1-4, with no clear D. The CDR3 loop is CASSQPGATNEKLFF. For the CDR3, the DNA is TGTGCCAGCAGCCAACCCGGGGCAACTAATGAAAAACTGTTTTTT.